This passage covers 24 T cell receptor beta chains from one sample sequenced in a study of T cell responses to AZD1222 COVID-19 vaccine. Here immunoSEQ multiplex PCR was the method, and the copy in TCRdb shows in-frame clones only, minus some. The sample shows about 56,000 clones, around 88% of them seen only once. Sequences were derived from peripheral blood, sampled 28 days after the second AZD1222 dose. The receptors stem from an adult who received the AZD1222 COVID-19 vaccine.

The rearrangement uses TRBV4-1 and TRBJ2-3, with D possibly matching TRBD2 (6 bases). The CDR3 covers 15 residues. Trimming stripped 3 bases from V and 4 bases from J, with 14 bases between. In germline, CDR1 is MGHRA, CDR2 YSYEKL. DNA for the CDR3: TGCGCCAGCAGCCACCGACCGGGGGTGCCAGATACGCAGTATTTT. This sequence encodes CASSHRPGVPDTQYF.

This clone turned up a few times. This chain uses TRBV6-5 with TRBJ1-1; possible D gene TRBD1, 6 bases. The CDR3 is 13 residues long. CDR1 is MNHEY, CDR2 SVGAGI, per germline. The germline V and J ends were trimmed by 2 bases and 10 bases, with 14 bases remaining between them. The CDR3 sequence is CASSYEGHRTAFF. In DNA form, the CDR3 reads TGTGCCAGCAGTTACGAGGGACATAGGACAGCTTTCTTT.

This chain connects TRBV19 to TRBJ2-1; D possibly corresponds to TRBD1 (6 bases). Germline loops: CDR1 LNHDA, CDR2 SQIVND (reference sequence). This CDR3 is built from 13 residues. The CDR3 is CASGVNSYNEQFF. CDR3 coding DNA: TGTGCTTCAGGGGTAAATTCCTACAATGAGCAGTTCTTC.

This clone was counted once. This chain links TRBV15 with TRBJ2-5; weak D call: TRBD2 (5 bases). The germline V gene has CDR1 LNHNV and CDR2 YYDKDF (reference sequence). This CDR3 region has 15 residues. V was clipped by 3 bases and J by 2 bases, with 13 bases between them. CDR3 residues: CATSRMPGSQETQYF. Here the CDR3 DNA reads TGTGCCACCAGCAGGATGCCGGGGAGTCAAGAGACCCAGTACTTC.

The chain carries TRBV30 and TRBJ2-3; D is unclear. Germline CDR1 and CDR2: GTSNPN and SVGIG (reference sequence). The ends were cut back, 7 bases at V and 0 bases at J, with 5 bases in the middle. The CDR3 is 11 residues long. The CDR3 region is CASSSTDTQYF. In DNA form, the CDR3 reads TGTGCCTCATCGAGCACAGATACGCAGTATTTT. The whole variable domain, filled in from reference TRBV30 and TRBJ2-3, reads SQTIHQWPATLVQPVGSPLSLECTVEGTSNPNLYWYRQAAGRGLQLLFYSVGIGQISSEVPQNLSASRPQDRQFILSSKKLLLSDSGFYLCASSSTDTQYFGPGTRLTVL.

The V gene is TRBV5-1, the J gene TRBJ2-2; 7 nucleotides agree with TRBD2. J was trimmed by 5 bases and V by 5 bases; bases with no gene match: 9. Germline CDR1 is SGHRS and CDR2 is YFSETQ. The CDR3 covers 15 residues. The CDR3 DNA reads TGCGCCAGCAGTCCATGGTCTAGCGGTACCGGGGAGCTGTTTTTT. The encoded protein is CASSPWSSGTGELFF.

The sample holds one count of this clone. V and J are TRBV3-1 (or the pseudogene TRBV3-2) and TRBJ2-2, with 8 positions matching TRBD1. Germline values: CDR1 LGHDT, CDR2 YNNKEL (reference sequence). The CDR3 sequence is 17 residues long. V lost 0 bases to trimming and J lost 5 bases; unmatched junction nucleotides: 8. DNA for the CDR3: TGTGCCAGCAGCCAAGATCACCAGGGGGCATGGACCGGGGAGCTGTTTTTT. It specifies CASSQDHQGAWTGELFF.

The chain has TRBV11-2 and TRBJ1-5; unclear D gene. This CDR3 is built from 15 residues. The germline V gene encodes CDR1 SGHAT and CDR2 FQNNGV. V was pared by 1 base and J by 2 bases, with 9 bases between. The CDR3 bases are TGTGCCAGCAGCTTAGGTGAACGTGGCAATCAGCCCCAGCATTTT. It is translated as CASSLGERGNQPQHF.

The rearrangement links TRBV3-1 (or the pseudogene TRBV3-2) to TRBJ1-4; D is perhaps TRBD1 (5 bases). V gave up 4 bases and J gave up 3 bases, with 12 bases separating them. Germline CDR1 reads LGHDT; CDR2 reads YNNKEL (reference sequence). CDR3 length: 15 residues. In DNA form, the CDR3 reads TGTGCCAGCAGCCGCTTGGGGACGCCTAATGAAAAACTGTTTTTT. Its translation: CASSRLGTPNEKLFF.

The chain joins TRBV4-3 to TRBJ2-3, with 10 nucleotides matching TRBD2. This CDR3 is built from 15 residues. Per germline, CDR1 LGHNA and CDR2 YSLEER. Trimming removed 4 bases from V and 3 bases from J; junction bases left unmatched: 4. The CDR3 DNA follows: TGCGCCAGCAGCCGCCAACTAGCGGGGACAGATACGCAGTATTTT. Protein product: CASSRQLAGTDTQYF.

The CDR3 DNA follows: TGTGCCAGCAGTCGCCCCCCCTACGAGCAGTACTTC. Translating gives CASSRPPYEQYF. The V call is TRBV6-5, the J call TRBJ2-7; the D is unclear. The CDR3 covers 12 residues. CDR1 is MNHEY, CDR2 SVGAGI, per germline. Trimming left V 5 bases short and J 2 bases short, with 7 bases between.

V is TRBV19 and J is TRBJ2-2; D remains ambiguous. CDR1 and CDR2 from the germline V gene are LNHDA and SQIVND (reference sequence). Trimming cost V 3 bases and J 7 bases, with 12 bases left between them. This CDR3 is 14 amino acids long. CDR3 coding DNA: TGTGCCAGTAGTATCCGGGTGATGGGCGGGGAGCTGTTTTTT. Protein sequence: CASSIRVMGGELFF.

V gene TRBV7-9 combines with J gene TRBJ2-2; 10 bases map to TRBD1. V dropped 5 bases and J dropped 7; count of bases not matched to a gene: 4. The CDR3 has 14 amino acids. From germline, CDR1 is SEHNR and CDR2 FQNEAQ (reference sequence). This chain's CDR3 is CASSPGQGNGELFF. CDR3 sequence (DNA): TGTGCCAGCAGCCCGGGACAGGGGAACGGGGAGCTGTTTTTT. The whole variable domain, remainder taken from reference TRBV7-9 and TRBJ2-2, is DTGVSQNPRHKITKRGQNVTFRCDPISEHNRLYWYRQTLGQGPEFLTYFQNEAQLEKSRLLSDRFSAERPKGSFSTLEIQRTEQGDSAMYLCASSPGQGNGELFFGEGSRLTVL.

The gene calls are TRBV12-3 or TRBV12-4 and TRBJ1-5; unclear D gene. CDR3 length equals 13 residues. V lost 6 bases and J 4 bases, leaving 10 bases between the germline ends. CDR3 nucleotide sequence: TGTGCCAGCAGCCAACAGCGGAATCAGCCCCAGCATTTT. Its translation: CASSQQRNQPQHF.

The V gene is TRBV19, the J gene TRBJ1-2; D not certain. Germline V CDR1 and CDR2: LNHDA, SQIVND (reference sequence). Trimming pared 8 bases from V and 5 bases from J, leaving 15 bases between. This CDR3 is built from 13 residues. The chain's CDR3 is CASEGPVTYGYTF. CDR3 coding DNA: TGTGCCAGTGAGGGCCCGGTAACTTATGGCTACACCTTC.

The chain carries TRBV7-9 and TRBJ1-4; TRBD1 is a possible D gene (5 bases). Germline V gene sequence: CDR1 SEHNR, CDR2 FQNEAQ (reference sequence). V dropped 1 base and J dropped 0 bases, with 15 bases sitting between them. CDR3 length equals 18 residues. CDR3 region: CASSLGRLGVATNEKLFF. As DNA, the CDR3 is TGTGCCAGCAGCTTAGGGCGGTTGGGGGTCGCAACTAATGAAAAACTGTTTTTT.

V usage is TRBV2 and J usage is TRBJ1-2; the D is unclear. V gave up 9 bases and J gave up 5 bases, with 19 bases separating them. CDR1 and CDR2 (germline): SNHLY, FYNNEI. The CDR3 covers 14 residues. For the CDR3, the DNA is TGTGCCAGTTTCCGGGATCCCAGAGTGTATGGCTACACCTTC. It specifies CASFRDPRVYGYTF. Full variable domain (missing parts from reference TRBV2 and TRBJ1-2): EPEVTQTPSHQVTQMGQEVILRCVPISNHLYFYWYRQILGQKVEFLVSFYNNEISEKSEIFDDQFSVERPDGSNFTLKIRSTKLEDSAMYFCASFRDPRVYGYTFGSGTRLTVV.

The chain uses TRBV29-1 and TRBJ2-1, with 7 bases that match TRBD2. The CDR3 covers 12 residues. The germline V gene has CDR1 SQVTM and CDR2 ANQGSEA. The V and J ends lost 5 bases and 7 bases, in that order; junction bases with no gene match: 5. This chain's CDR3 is CSVRSGGNEQFF. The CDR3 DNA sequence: TGCAGCGTTAGGTCGGGAGGTAATGAGCAGTTCTTC.

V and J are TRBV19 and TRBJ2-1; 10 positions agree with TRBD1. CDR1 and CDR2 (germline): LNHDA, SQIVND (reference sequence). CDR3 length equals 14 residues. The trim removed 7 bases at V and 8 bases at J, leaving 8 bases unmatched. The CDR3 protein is CASTIGTGAHEQFF. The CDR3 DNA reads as TGTGCCAGTACTATTGGGACAGGGGCTCATGAGCAGTTCTTC.

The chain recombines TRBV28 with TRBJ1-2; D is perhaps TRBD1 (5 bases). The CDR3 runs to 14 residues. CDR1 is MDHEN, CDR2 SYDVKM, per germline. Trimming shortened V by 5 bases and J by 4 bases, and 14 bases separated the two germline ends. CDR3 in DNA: TGTGCCAGCAGTCAGGGACGGGGGTTCTATGGCTACACCTTC. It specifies CASSQGRGFYGYTF.

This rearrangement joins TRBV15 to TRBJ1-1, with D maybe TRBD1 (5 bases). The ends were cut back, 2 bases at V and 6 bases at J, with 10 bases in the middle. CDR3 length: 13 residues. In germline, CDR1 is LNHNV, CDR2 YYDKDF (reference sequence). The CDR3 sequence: CATSRPDRSEAFF. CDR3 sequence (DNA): TGTGCCACCAGCAGACCCGACAGATCTGAAGCTTTCTTT. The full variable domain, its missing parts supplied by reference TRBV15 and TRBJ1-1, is DAMVIQNPRYQVTQFGKPVTLSCSQTLNHNVMYWYQQKSSQAPKLLFHYYDKDFNNEADTPDNFQSRRPNTSFCFLDIRSPGLGDTAMYLCATSRPDRSEAFFGQGTRLTVV.

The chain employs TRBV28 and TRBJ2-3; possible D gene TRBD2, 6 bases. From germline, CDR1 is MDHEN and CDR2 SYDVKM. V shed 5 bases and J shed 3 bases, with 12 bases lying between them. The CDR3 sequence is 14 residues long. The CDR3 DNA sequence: TGTGCCAGCAGTGGGGGGAAAAGAACAGATACGCAGTATTTT. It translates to CASSGGKRTDTQYF. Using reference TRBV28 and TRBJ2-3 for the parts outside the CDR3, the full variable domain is DVKVTQSSRYLVKRTGEKVFLECVQDMDHENMFWYRQDPGLGLRLIYFSYDVKMKEKGDIPEGYSVSREKKERFSLILESASTNQTSMYLCASSGGKRTDTQYFGPGTRLTVL.

The CDR3 DNA sequence: TGTGCCAGCAGTGTCCGGGACAATGAGCAGTTCTTC. Its protein is CASSVRDNEQFF. The chain employs TRBV6-2 or TRBV6-3 and TRBJ2-1; D ambiguous. From germline, CDR1 is MNHEY and CDR2 SVGEGT. This CDR3 has 12 residues. V lost 5 bases, J lost 5 bases, and 7 bases lay in between.

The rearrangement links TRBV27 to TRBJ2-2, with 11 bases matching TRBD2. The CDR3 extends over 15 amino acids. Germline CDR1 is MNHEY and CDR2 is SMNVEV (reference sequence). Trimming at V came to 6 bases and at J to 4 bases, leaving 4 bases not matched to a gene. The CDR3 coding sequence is TGTGCCAGCAGCCTAGCGGGGGGAGCCACCGGGGAGCTGTTTTTT. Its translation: CASSLAGGATGELFF.